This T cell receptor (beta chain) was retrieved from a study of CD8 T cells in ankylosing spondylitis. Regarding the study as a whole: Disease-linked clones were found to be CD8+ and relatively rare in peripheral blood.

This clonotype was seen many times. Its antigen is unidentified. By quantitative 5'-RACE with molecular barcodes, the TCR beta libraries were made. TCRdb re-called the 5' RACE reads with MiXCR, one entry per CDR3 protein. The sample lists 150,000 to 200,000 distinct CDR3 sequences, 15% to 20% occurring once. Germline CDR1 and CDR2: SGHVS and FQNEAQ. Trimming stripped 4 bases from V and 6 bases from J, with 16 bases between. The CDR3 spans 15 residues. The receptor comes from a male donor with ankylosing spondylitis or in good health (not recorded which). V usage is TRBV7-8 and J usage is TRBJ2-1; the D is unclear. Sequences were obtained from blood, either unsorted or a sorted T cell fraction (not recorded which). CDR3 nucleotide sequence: TGTGCCAGCAGCTCTCTGTCTCTTGCAAGCAATGAGCAGTTCTTC. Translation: CASSSLSLASNEQFF.